Below, 5 T cell receptor beta chains from the same sample are listed, as sequenced in a study of cytomegalovirus exposure and HLA in healthy donors. The protocol was immunoSEQ multiplex PCR, while the TCRdb copy is restricted to in-frame clones and leaves out a portion. The sample carries about 250,000 clones, approximately 84% recorded once. Input material: PBMCs. The receptors here all came from a man in his late teens or twenties in good health and CMV-seropositive.

The rearrangement uses TRBV6-5 and TRBJ2-4, with D possibly being TRBD1 (5 bases). V gave up 0 bases and J gave up 4 bases, with 10 bases separating them. In germline, CDR1 is MNHEY, CDR2 SVGAGI. This CDR3 spans 15 amino acids. CDR3: CASSYSARVKNIQYF. CDR3 DNA sequence: TGTGCCAGCAGTTACTCGGCCAGGGTAAAAAACATTCAGTACTTC.

This chain joins TRBV2 and TRBJ1-4; D gene uncertain. The CDR3 loop spans 14 amino acids. Trimming left V 4 bases short and J 4 bases short, with 10 bases between. Germline V gives CDR1 SNHLY, CDR2 FYNNEI. DNA of the CDR3: TGTGCCAGCAGTGGCCAGCTTTATAATGAAAAACTGTTTTTT. Its translation is CASSGQLYNEKLFF.

This clone was seen a single time. The chain joins TRBV7-7 to TRBJ1-5; D possibly corresponds to TRBD1 (5 bases). The germline V gene encodes CDR1 SSHAT and CDR2 FNYEAQ (reference sequence). CDR3 length: 13 residues. Between the trimmed V and J ends, which lost 6 bases and 4 bases, there was a span of 10 bases. DNA of the CDR3: TGTGCCAGCAGTCTAGGGGTGAATCAGCCCCAGCATTTT. Protein: CASSLGVNQPQHF.

This chain uses TRBV6-5 with TRBJ1-2; D uncertain. V was trimmed by 2 bases and J by 7 bases, leaving 11 bases between them. The CDR3 loop spans 13 amino acids. Germline CDR1 is MNHEY and CDR2 is SVGAGI. CDR3 protein: CASSYRRDAGYTF. CDR3 nucleotide sequence: TGTGCCAGCAGTTACCGCCGGGATGCTGGCTACACCTTC.

The count of this clone is one. The chain carries TRBV5-4 and TRBJ2-3; possibly TRBD1 or TRBD2 for D (6 bases each). The CDR3 has 15 amino acids. The germline V gene has CDR1 SGHNT and CDR2 YYREEE (reference sequence). Trimming cost V 4 bases and J 0 bases, with 12 bases left between them. The CDR3 reads CASSTEGVSTDTQYF. DNA for the CDR3: TGTGCCAGCAGCACGGAGGGGGTTAGCACAGATACGCAGTATTTT. The full variable domain, rest sourced from reference TRBV5-4 and TRBJ2-3, is ETGVTQSPTHLIKTRGQQVTLRCSSQSGHNTVSWYQQALGQGPQFIFQYYREEENGRGNFPPRFSGLQFPNYSSELNVNALELDDSALYLCASSTEGVSTDTQYFGPGTRLTVL.